The 15 T cell receptor beta chains below were found in one sample sequenced in a study of blood T cell repertoires in COVID-19. The method was immunoSEQ multiplex PCR; TCRdb's version includes in-frame clones alone and lacks a portion of them. The table shows roughly 230,000 clones, with 84% occurring only once. The specimen sequenced was PBMCs or T cells enriched from blood (not recorded which). The receptor source for this set is a man aged 50-59 years who had recovered from COVID-19.

This rearrangement joins TRBV18 to TRBJ2-3, with TRBD1 identical over 7 bases. The V segment lost 4 bases and the J segment 0 bases; nucleotides outside the gene matches: 7. Germline CDR1 reads KGHSH; CDR2 reads LQKENI. The CDR3 runs 16 residues. The CDR3: CASSLRQGLSTDTQYF. The DNA for the CDR3 is TGTGCCAGCTCACTACGACAGGGTCTAAGCACAGATACGCAGTATTTT.

This CDR3 is CSVDLQGAGGELFF. In DNA, the CDR3 is TGCAGCGTTGACCTACAGGGGGCCGGCGGGGAGCTGTTTTTT. The chain couples TRBV29-1 to TRBJ2-2; 9 bases agree with TRBD1. The ends lost 3 bases at V and 7 bases at J; junction bases unmatched: 6. From germline, CDR1 is SQVTM and CDR2 ANQGSEA. The CDR3 length is 14 residues.

The chain is built from TRBV7-3 and TRBJ2-1, with TRBD2 identical over 7 bases. With 4 bases clipped from V and 1 base from J, the junction kept 7 bases outside the gene matches. CDR3 length equals 16 residues. Looked up from germline, CDR1 is SGHTA and CDR2 is FQGTGA. The CDR3 spells CASSSRGSGSYNEQFF. CDR3 nucleotide sequence: TGTGCCAGCAGCTCCCGCGGGAGTGGATCCTACAATGAGCAGTTCTTC.

V is TRBV19 and J is TRBJ1-2; TRBD1 aligns across 10 bases. With 7 bases clipped from V and 4 bases from J, the junction kept 12 bases outside the gene matches. Germline V gene lookup returns CDR1 LNHDA and CDR2 SQIVND (reference sequence). The CDR3 has 16 amino acids. DNA for the CDR3: TGTGCCAGTATAACGACCGGGACAGGGGAAGTCTATGGCTACACCTTC. This sequence encodes CASITTGTGEVYGYTF.

The rearrangement uses TRBV28 and TRBJ1-5, with TRBD1 matching over 9 bases. V was pared by 6 bases and J by 4 bases, with 4 bases of the junction left unmatched. The germline V gene has CDR1 MDHEN and CDR2 SYDVKM. The CDR3 covers 14 residues. Here the CDR3 reads CASRWGTGNQPQHF. The CDR3 coding sequence is TGTGCCAGCAGGTGGGGGACAGGGAATCAGCCCCAGCATTTT.

This chain connects TRBV10-2 to TRBJ1-5; D might be TRBD1 (6 bases). V lost 0 bases, J lost 6 bases, and 12 bases lay in between. CDR1 WSHSY and CDR2 SAAADI come from the germline V gene. This CDR3 spans 15 amino acids. This CDR3 is CASSESRGLGQPQHF. The CDR3 nucleotides are TGCGCCAGCAGTGAGTCCAGGGGCTTGGGTCAGCCCCAGCATTTT.

The CDR3 is CASRSPGGMDEQFF. The CDR3 nucleotides read TGTGCCAGCAGATCCCCCGGGGGGATGGATGAGCAGTTCTTC. The chain recombines TRBV6-5 with TRBJ2-1, with TRBD2 matching over 7 bases. This CDR3 is built from 14 residues. The V and J ends lost 6 bases and 8 bases, in that order; junction bases with no gene match: 10. Germline CDR1 reads MNHEY; CDR2 reads SVGAGI.

The chain is built from TRBV7-9 and TRBJ1-2; unclear D gene. V lost 3 bases, J lost 8 bases, and 13 bases lay in between. The CDR3 length is 13 residues. Looked up from germline, CDR1 is SEHNR and CDR2 is FQNEAQ (reference sequence). CDR3 residues: CASSFTVGTGYTF. The CDR3 bases are TGTGCCAGCAGCTTTACAGTCGGCACGGGCTACACCTTC.

The V call is TRBV4-1, the J call TRBJ2-7, with TRBD1 identical over 7 bases. J was trimmed by 2 bases and V by 0 bases; bases with no gene match: 1. Germline V CDR1 and CDR2: MGHRA, YSYEKL. This CDR3 has 14 amino acids. CDR3 in amino acids: CASSQETGAYEQYF. CDR3 sequence (DNA): TGCGCCAGCAGCCAAGAAACAGGGGCCTACGAGCAGTACTTC.

As to this clone: The sample contains more than one DNA sequence encoding this CDR3. The rearrangement links TRBV5-6 to TRBJ2-7; tentative D call: TRBD2 (5 bases). The germline CDR1 and CDR2 sequences are SGHDT and YYEEEE. This CDR3 contains 13 residues. Trimming left V 0 bases short and J 1 base short, with 5 bases between. The CDR3 DNA is TGTGCCAGCAGCTTGGGGAGGTCCTACGAGCAGTACTTC. Amino acids: CASSLGRSYEQYF.

Only one count was recorded for this clone. The chain employs TRBV5-6 and TRBJ2-4, with D possibly being TRBD2 (7 bases). Germline V gene lookup returns CDR1 SGHDT and CDR2 YYEEEE. The CDR3 runs to 12 residues. V lost 9 bases to trimming and J lost 6 bases, with 13 bases between them. The CDR3, as DNA: TGTGCCATCGAGGGGGGGCGAAACATTCAGTACTTC. This gives the protein CAIEGGRNIQYF.

This rearrangement joins TRBV7-9 to TRBJ1-1; D remains unclear. CDR1 is SEHNR, CDR2 FQNEAQ, per germline (reference sequence). The germline V and J ends were trimmed by 5 bases and 11 bases, with 18 bases remaining between them. CDR3 length equals 13 residues. CDR3 coding DNA: TGTGCCAGCAGCCCCGTTGGGAGGGAACGGGCTTTCTTT. This codes for CASSPVGRERAFF. The full variable domain, its missing parts supplied by reference TRBV7-9 and TRBJ1-1, is DTGVSQNPRHKITKRGQNVTFRCDPISEHNRLYWYRQTLGQGPEFLTYFQNEAQLEKSRLLSDRFSAERPKGSFSTLEIQRTEQGDSAMYLCASSPVGRERAFFGQGTRLTVV.

The chain links TRBV13 to TRBJ2-3, with TRBD2 identical over 8 bases. The CDR3 spans 16 residues. Germline V gene lookup returns CDR1 PRHDT and CDR2 FYEKMQ (reference sequence). Trimming took 5 bases from V and 4 from J; bases not matched to a gene: 11. CDR3 nucleotide sequence: TGTGCCAGCAGCACTCGGAGTAGCGGGGTGTCAGATACGCAGTATTTT. Translating it yields CASSTRSSGVSDTQYF.

V is TRBV3-1 (or the pseudogene TRBV3-2) and J is TRBJ2-2, with TRBD1 identical over 7 bases. J lost 6 bases, V lost 1 base, and 14 bases had no gene match. CDR1 is LGHDT and CDR2 is YNNKEL in the germline V gene (reference sequence). The length of the CDR3 is 18 residues. The CDR3 sequence is CASSQGNRDSLVAGELFF. The CDR3, as DNA: TGTGCCAGCAGCCAAGGGAATCGGGACAGCTTAGTGGCCGGGGAGCTGTTTTTT.

This sequence joins TRBV5-4 and TRBJ2-2, with TRBD2 matching over 9 bases. This CDR3 has 19 amino acids. Germline assignment: CDR1 SGHNT and CDR2 YYREEE (reference sequence). J was trimmed by 3 bases and V by 4 bases; bases with no gene match: 16. CDR3 sequence (DNA): TGTGCCAGCAGCGGGGGGGCGATGCGGGGACTAGCCTACACCGGGGAGCTGTTTTTT. Protein: CASSGGAMRGLAYTGELFF.